This section outlines one T cell receptor beta chain sequence together with its context. Its antigen is currently unknown. Profiling relied on immunoSEQ multiplex PCR, and the TCRdb table lists in-frame clones only, not all of them. This repertoire shows roughly 73,000 clones, roughly 80% found once; its top ten account for roughly 0.6%. The data stem from a study of T cell clones after liver transplantation. Study background: Tolerant meant at least one year fully off immunosuppression without liver enzymes above twice normal. The study, taken as a whole, reports: Donor-reactive sequences fell more than third party-reactive ones, suggesting partial deletion. In most of the 8 subjects, circulating graft-donor-reactive CD4 TCRbeta sequences fell significantly after transplant.

Thawed unstimulated PBMCs were FACS-sorted by CD3, CD4 and CD8 into two populations. Germline V gene lookup returns CDR1 SGHRS and CDR2 YFSETQ. This CDR3 is built from 15 residues. The J segment lost 5 bases and the V segment lost 0 bases, leaving 5 bases of the junction unmatched. This TCR derives from a human donor who received a liver transplant. Sequences were derived from CD4+ T cells from blood, sampled before liver transplant. The V and J genes are TRBV5-1 and TRBJ2-3, with 8 positions matching TRBD2. CDR3 sequence reads: CASSLEGLAGDTQYF. The DNA of the CDR3 is TGCGCCAGCAGCTTGGAGGGGCTAGCGGGAGATACGCAGTATTTT.